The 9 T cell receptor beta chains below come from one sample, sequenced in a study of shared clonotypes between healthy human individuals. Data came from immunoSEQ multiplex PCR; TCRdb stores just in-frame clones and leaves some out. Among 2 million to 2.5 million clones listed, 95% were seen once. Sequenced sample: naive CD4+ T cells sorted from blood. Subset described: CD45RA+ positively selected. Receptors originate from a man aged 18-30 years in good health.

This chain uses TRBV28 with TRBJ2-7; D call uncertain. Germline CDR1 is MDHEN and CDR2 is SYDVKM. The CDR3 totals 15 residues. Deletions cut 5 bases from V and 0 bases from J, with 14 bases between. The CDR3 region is CASSLPMGSSYEQYF. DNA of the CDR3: TGTGCCAGCAGTCTTCCGATGGGTAGCTCCTACGAGCAGTACTTC.

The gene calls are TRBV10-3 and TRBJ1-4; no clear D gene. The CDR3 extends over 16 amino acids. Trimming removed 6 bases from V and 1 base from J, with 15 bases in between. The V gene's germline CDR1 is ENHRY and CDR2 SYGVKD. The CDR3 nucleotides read TGTGCCATCAGCAATAATAAGGGCGGAACTAATGAAAAACTGTTTTTT. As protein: CAISNNKGGTNEKLFF.

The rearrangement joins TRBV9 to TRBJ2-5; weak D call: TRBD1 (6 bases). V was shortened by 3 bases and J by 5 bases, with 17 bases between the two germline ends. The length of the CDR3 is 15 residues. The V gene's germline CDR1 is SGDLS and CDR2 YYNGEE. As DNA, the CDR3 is TGTGCCAGCAGCGAAGGGCAGGGGAGAGGGGAGACCCAGTACTTC. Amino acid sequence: CASSEGQGRGETQYF.

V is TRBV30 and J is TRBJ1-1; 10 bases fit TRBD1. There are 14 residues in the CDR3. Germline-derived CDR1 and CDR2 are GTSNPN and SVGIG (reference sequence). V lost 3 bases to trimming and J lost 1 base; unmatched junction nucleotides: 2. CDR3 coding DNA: TGTGCCTGGAGGGGACAGGGGTGGAACACTGAAGCTTTCTTT. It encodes CAWRGQGWNTEAFF. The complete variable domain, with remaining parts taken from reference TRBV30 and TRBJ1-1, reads SQTIHQWPATLVQPVGSPLSLECTVEGTSNPNLYWYRQAAGRGLQLLFYSVGIGQISSEVPQNLSASRPQDRQFILSSKKLLLSDSGFYLCAWRGQGWNTEAFFGQGTRLTVV.

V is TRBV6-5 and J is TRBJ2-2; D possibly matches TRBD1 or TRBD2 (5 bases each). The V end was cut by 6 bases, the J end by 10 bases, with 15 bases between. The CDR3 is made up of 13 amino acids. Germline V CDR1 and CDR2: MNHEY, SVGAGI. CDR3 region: CASSRPGPTELFF. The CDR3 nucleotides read TGTGCCAGCAGCCGACCGGGACCAACGGAGCTGTTTTTT.

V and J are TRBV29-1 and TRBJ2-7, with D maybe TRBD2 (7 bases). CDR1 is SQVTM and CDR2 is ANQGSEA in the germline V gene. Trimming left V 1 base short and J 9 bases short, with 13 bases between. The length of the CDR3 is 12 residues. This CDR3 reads CSVEGGGDGQYF. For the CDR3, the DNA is TGCAGCGTTGAAGGCGGGGGCGACGGGCAGTACTTC.

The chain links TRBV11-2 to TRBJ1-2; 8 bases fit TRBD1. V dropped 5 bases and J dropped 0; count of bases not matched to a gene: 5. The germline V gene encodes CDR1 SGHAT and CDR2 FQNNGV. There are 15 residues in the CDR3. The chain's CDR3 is CASSQDRATNYGYTF. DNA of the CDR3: TGTGCCAGCAGCCAGGACAGGGCCACTAACTATGGCTACACCTTC.

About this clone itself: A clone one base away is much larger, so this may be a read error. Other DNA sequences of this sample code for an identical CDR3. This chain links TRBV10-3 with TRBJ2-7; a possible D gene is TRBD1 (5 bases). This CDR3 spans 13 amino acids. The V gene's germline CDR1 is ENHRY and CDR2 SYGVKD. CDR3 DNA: TGTGCCATCAGTCTCGACAGCACCTACGAGCAGTACTTT. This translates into CAISLDSTYEQYF.

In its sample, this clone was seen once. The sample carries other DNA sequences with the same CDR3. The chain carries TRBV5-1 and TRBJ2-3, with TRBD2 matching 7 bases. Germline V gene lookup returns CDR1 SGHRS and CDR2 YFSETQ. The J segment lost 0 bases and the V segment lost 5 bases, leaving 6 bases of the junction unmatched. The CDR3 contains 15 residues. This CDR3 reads CASRPSGASTDTQYF. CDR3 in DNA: TGCGCCAGCAGACCCAGCGGGGCCAGCACAGATACGCAGTATTTT. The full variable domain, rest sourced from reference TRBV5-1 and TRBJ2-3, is KAGVTQTPRYLIKTRGQQVTLSCSPISGHRSVSWYQQTPGQGLQFLFEYFSETQRNKGNFPGRFSGRQFSNSRSEMNVSTLELGDSALYLCASRPSGASTDTQYFGPGTRLTVL.